One sample yielded the 16 T cell receptor beta chains listed below, sequenced in a study of response to subunit inactivated influenza vaccine. TCRdb re-derived calls from the RT-PCR reads in MiXCR, one entry per CDR3 protein. Among around 790,000 distinct CDR3 sequences listed, 21% were seen once. This material consisted of PBMCs from blood, taken more than 4 days after vaccination. The source of these receptors is a man aged 50 to 59 who received an inactivated influenza vaccine.

Only a few counts were recorded for this clonotype. The chain is built from TRBV4-1 and TRBJ2-7; TRBD1 matches 10 bases. V lost 1 base, J lost 5 bases, and 11 bases stayed unmatched. The CDR3 has 17 amino acids. CDR1 and CDR2 (germline): MGHRA, YSYEKL. CDR3 sequence: CASSQARVRDRGDEQYF. CDR3 DNA: TGCGCCAGCAGCCAAGCCAGGGTCCGGGACAGGGGTGACGAGCAGTACTTC.

The V call is TRBV14, the J call TRBJ2-7; a possible D gene is TRBD2 (6 bases). Looked up from germline, CDR1 is SGHDN and CDR2 is FVKESK. The length of the CDR3 is 14 residues. V gave up 5 bases and J gave up 9 bases, with 20 bases separating them. In DNA, the CDR3 is TGTGCCAGCAGCACCTTGGGTGGACCCGGGGGGCAGTACTTC. Protein product: CASSTLGGPGGQYF. Using reference TRBV14 and TRBJ2-7 for the parts outside the CDR3, the full variable domain is EAGVTQFPSHSVIEKGQTVTLRCDPISGHDNLYWYRRVMGKEIKFLLHFVKESKQDESGMPNNRFLAERTGGTYSTLKVQPAELEDSGVYFCASSTLGGPGGQYFGPGTRLTVT.

This clonotype was seen a handful of times. V usage is TRBV27 and J usage is TRBJ1-4; D gene ambiguous. There are 15 residues in the CDR3. Germline values: CDR1 MNHEY, CDR2 SMNVEV (reference sequence). Trimming removed 8 bases at V and 1 base at J, with 14 bases between. Here the CDR3 DNA reads TGTGCCAGCGCCTACGGACCCGGAACTAATGAAAAACTGTTTTTT. Translated: CASAYGPGTNEKLFF.

This clonotype has more than one count but fewer than ten. No DNA is shown, since the ends of the CDR3 on it are uncertain; the CDR3 is the one TCRdb lists. The CDR3 sequence is CISVPEASHRDRGILGLYGYTF. The chain is built from TRBV7-5 and TRBJ1-2; the table's D call TRBD1 went unverified against the DNA. TRBV7-5 is reported as a pseudogene. Including both end residues, the CDR3 is 22 amino acids long.

The rearrangement joins TRBV29-1 to TRBJ2-7, with 9 bases that match TRBD1. The CDR3 spans 16 residues. The V and J ends lost 2 bases and 0 bases, in that order; junction bases with no gene match: 8. CDR1 SQVTM and CDR2 ANQGSEA come from the germline V gene. CDR3 loop: CSVESPTTGGSYEQYF. The CDR3 nucleotides are TGCAGCGTTGAAAGCCCTACGACAGGGGGCTCCTACGAGCAGTACTTC.

The rearrangement joins TRBV7-9 to TRBJ2-3; 7 bases agree with TRBD1. The CDR3 has 14 amino acids. After removal of 2 bases from V and 5 bases from J, the junction contained 4 bases not matched to a gene. The germline V gene encodes CDR1 SEHNR and CDR2 FQNEAQ (reference sequence). CDR3 amino acids: CASSLRQGVDTQYF. The CDR3 bases are TGTGCCAGCAGCTTACGGCAGGGGGTAGATACGCAGTATTTT.

The V call is TRBV6-5, the J call TRBJ1-2; perhaps TRBD1 as D (5 bases). The CDR3 contains 15 residues. V was shortened by 0 bases and J by 4 bases, with 12 bases between the two germline ends. Germline assignment: CDR1 MNHEY and CDR2 SVGAGI. CDR3 sequence: CASSYSIRRAYGYTF. CDR3 bases: TGTGCCAGCAGTTACTCGATTCGCAGGGCCTATGGCTACACCTTC.

This chain links TRBV20-1 with TRBJ2-1; 8 nucleotides match TRBD2. CDR1 and CDR2 from the germline V gene are DFQATT and SNEGSKA (reference sequence). The CDR3 contains 16 residues. The trim removed 0 bases at V and 0 bases at J, leaving 4 bases unmatched. The CDR3 loop reads CSARELAGSSYNEQFF. The CDR3 DNA is TGCAGTGCTAGAGAGTTAGCGGGAAGCTCCTACAATGAGCAGTTCTTC.

This clonotype was recorded many times. The chain links TRBV12-3 or TRBV12-4 to TRBJ2-7, with 7 bases that match TRBD1. The V gene end was trimmed by 6 bases and the J gene end by 7 bases; junction bases not matched to a gene: 6. CDR3 size: 12 residues. The CDR3 sequence: CASSRQGWEQYF. The DNA of the CDR3 is TGTGCCAGCAGCCGACAGGGATGGGAGCAGTACTTC.

The chain links TRBV20-1 to TRBJ2-5, with 9 bases that match TRBD1. Losses at the gene ends were 6 bases for V and 5 bases for J; bases not matched to a gene: 10. The CDR3 runs to 14 residues. Per the germline V gene, CDR1 is DFQATT and CDR2 is SNEGSKA (reference sequence). The CDR3 protein is CSAPTGGSRETQYF. The CDR3 DNA reads TGCAGTGCCCCGACAGGGGGGTCCCGGGAGACCCAGTACTTC.

In this sample, this clonotype turned up a few times. In nucleotides, the CDR3 is TGTGCCATCTCGTCGGGGGGCCACCAAGAGACCCAGTACTTC. Amino acids: CAISSGGHQETQYF. The chain combines TRBV10-3 with TRBJ2-5, with a weak D call TRBD2 (7 bases). The germline V gene encodes CDR1 ENHRY and CDR2 SYGVKD. The CDR3 length is 14 residues. Trimming pared 8 bases from V and 0 bases from J, leaving 13 bases between.

The chain joins TRBV15 to TRBJ2-5; TRBD1 is a possible D gene (5 bases). Germline CDR1 reads LNHNV; CDR2 reads YYDKDF (reference sequence). The CDR3 is 13 amino acids. Trimming pared 4 bases from V and 3 bases from J, leaving 9 bases between. The CDR3 loop reads CATSIRQKETQYF. The CDR3 nucleotides are TGTGCCACCAGCATTCGACAGAAAGAGACCCAGTACTTC.

In its sample, this clonotype was seen once. The chain links TRBV9 to TRBJ2-2; 12 nucleotides line up with TRBD2. Germline values: CDR1 SGDLS, CDR2 YYNGEE. There are 19 residues in the CDR3. J gave up 0 bases and V 3 bases, and 9 bases lay outside the gene matches. CDR3 region: CASSAGTSGLIANTGELFF. CDR3 DNA: TGTGCCAGCAGCGCTGGGACTAGCGGGCTAATCGCGAACACCGGGGAGCTGTTTTTT.

This clonotype was recorded many times. This chain links TRBV12-3 or TRBV12-4 with TRBJ2-7; the match to TRBD1 covers 8 bases. The CDR3 extends over 15 amino acids. With 6 bases clipped from V and 0 bases from J, the junction kept 7 bases outside the gene matches. The CDR3 DNA is TGTGCCAGCAGCCAATGGGACAGGAGCTCCTACGAGCAGTACTTC. Its translation is CASSQWDRSSYEQYF.

The V gene is TRBV20-1, the J gene TRBJ1-1, with a tentative D call TRBD1 (5 bases). The germline V gene encodes CDR1 DFQATT and CDR2 SNEGSKA (reference sequence). Deletions cut 4 bases from V and 0 bases from J, with 30 bases between. CDR3 size: 20 residues. Here the CDR3 DNA reads TGCAGTGCTACTAGTCCGAGACAGACTATTACCTTCGCCATGAACACTGAAGCTTTCTTT. Residues: CSATSPRQTITFAMNTEAFF.

For the CDR3, the DNA is TGTGCCATCAGTTTAAAAGGCTCTGGCGGGAGTACCTACAATGAGCAGTTCTTC. It is translated as CAISLKGSGGSTYNEQFF. The rearrangement links TRBV3-1 to TRBJ2-1, with 7 nucleotides matching TRBD2. V gave up 10 bases and J gave up 2 bases; unmatched junction bases: 20. The CDR3 runs 18 residues. Germline-derived CDR1 and CDR2 are LGHDT and YNNKEL (reference sequence).